The entry that follows covers one TCR beta chain sequence. No antigen is known for it. The data originate from a study of cytomegalovirus exposure and HLA in healthy donors. Study-wide background: Among over 350 genotyped donors, about 80% fell in the Caucasian-associated ancestry cluster. General study results and limits: A later analysis linked a missense DCLRE1C variant to TCR beta V- and J-gene trimming. In a later analysis, CMV-associated beta chains were mostly HLA-associated, it appeared. A previous analysis found most TCR beta V segments productive roughly 87% or roughly 30% of the time.

PCR primers comprised 60 Vbeta and 13 Jbeta primers. Clones were read by immunoSEQ multiplex PCR, and TCRdb kept only the in-frame ones, dropping some. The data contain approximately 120,000 clones, around 80% of them singletons. The CDR3 consists of 18 residues. V lost 2 bases, J lost 1 base, and 18 bases lay in between. CDR1 SGHVS and CDR2 FNYEAQ come from the germline V gene. Sequenced material: PBMCs. The chain uses TRBV7-6 and TRBJ1-5, with D possibly being TRBD1 (5 bases). The clonotype originates from a female donor in good health and CMV-seronegative. The CDR3 DNA sequence: TGTGCCAGCAGCTTAAATTCGGGAGGGGCGAGAAGCAATCAGCCCCAGCATTTT. This encodes CASSLNSGGARSNQPQHF.